A single sample is the source of the 8 T cell receptor beta chains below, sequenced in a study of identical twins. MiXCR, run by TCRdb on the 5' RACE reads, gives a single entry per CDR3 protein. Of roughly 720,000 distinct CDR3 sequences detected, 15% to 20% appear once; the ten largest clones hold 10% to 15%. These data were also reused for a study on T cells expressing NK-cell markers.

The sample taken for sequencing was PBMCs. Receptors were obtained from a woman in her late teens or twenties in good health.

The V call is TRBV5-5, the J call TRBJ2-2; D gene ambiguous. There are 16 residues in the CDR3. Germline loops: CDR1 SGHKS, CDR2 YYEKEE (reference sequence). The V gene lost 4 bases and the J gene lost 2 bases, with 15 bases spanning the gap. CDR3 sequence (DNA): TGTGCCAGCAGCAGCCAGGCCGGGTCAAACACCGGGGAGCTGTTTTTT. Translating gives CASSSQAGSNTGELFF.

This clonotype was observed a handful of times. The chain employs TRBV5-1 and TRBJ2-5; tentative D call: TRBD1 (5 bases). Deletions cut 4 bases from V and 7 bases from J, with 14 bases between. From germline, CDR1 is SGHRS and CDR2 YFSETQ. There are 13 residues in the CDR3. The DNA for the CDR3 is TGCGCCAGCAGCGACAGTGGTGCGTGGACCCAGTACTTC. This encodes CASSDSGAWTQYF.

This clonotype was observed a few times. The V and J genes are TRBV27 and TRBJ2-2; the D call may be TRBD1 or TRBD2 (5 bases each). The CDR3 sequence is 15 residues long. With 6 bases removed from V and 2 bases from J, the gap between germline ends came to 13 bases. Germline V gene data show CDR1 as MNHEY and CDR2 as SMNVEV (reference sequence). Here the CDR3 reads CASSFHRDNTGELFF. CDR3 nucleotide sequence: TGTGCCAGCAGCTTCCACCGGGACAACACCGGGGAGCTGTTTTTT.

J is TRBJ2-5 and V is TRBV24-1, with 8 bases fitting TRBD1. The V gene end was trimmed by 6 bases and the J gene end by 0 bases; junction bases not matched to a gene: 5. This CDR3 is 15 amino acids long. Germline values: CDR1 KGHDR, CDR2 SFDVKD. The CDR3 reads CATSPGTGYQETQYF. CDR3 in DNA: TGTGCCACCAGTCCAGGGACAGGCTACCAAGAGACCCAGTACTTC.

This clonotype turned up a few times. V and J are TRBV28 and TRBJ1-2; D is unclear. This CDR3 is built from 15 residues. The V gene lost 1 base and the J gene lost 5 bases, with 14 bases spanning the gap. The germline gives CDR1 MDHEN, CDR2 SYDVKM. Here the CDR3 DNA reads TGTGCCAGCAGTTTATCCGACGGTGGGGAGTATGGCTACACCTTC. This sequence encodes CASSLSDGGEYGYTF.

The chain has TRBV3-1 and TRBJ1-2; a possible D gene is TRBD1 (6 bases). The germline V gene encodes CDR1 LGHDT and CDR2 YNNKEL (reference sequence). Deletions cut 4 bases from V and 5 bases from J, with 23 bases between. CDR3 size: 17 residues. The DNA for the CDR3 is TGTGCCAGCAGCCGAAGATTGTGGGGGGCGCAGGAGTATGGCTACACCTTC. The encoded protein is CASSRRLWGAQEYGYTF.

This clonotype was recorded many times. The rearrangement uses TRBV4-2 and TRBJ2-3; TRBD1 agrees at 7 bases. The trim removed 4 bases at V and 0 bases at J, leaving 1 base unmatched. CDR1 LGHNA and CDR2 YNFKEQ come from the germline V gene. CDR3 length: 14 residues. For the CDR3, the DNA is TGTGCCAGCAGCCCACAGGGGAGCACAGATACGCAGTATTTT. This encodes CASSPQGSTDTQYF.

The table lists this clonotype with a few counts. The chain joins TRBV25-1 to TRBJ1-3, with 7 bases that match TRBD1. The CDR3 is made up of 15 amino acids. Germline CDR1 is MGHDK and CDR2 is SYGVNS. Trimming took 3 bases from V and 3 from J; bases not matched to a gene: 5. CDR3 bases: TGTGCCAGCAGTGATAGGGGGCAAAGTGGAAACACCATATATTTT. It specifies CASSDRGQSGNTIYF.